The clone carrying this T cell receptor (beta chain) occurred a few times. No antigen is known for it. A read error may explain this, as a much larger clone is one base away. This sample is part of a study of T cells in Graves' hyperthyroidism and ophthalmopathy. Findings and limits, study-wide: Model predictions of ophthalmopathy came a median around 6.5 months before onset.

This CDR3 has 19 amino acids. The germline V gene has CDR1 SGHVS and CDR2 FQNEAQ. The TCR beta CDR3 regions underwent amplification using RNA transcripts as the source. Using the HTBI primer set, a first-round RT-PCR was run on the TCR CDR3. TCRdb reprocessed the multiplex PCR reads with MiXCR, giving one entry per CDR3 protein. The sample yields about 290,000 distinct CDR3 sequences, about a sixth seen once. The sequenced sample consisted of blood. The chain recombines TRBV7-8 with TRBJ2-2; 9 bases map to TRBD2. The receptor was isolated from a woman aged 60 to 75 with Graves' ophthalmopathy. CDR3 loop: CASNLALVNSGGATGELFF. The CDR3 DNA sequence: TGTGCCAGCAACTTAGCGTTAGTAAATAGCGGGGGTGCCACCGGGGAGCTGTTTTTT.